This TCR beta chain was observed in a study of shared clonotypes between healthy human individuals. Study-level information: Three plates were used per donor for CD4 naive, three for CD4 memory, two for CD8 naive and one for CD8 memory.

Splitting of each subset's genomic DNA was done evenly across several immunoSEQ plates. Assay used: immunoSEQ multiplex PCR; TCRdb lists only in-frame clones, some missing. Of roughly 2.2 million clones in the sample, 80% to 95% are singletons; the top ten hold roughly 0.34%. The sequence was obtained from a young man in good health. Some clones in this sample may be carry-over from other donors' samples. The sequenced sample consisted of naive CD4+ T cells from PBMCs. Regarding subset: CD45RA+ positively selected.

The CDR3 DNA reads as TGTGCCAGCTCGTCACAGGGGGCCGTCACTGAAGCTTTCTTT. This encodes CASSSQGAVTEAFF. The V gene is TRBV18, the J gene TRBJ1-1; TRBD1 aligns across 9 bases. Germline lookup yields CDR1 KGHSH and CDR2 LQKENI. V dropped 6 bases and J dropped 4; count of bases not matched to a gene: 6. The CDR3 runs to 14 residues.